Listed below are T cell receptor beta chains from one sample, sequenced in a study of CD8+CD57+ T cells in acquired aplastic anemia. TCRdb ran MiXCR on the reads and lists one entry per CDR3 protein. Among about 150,000 distinct CDR3 sequences listed, 40% to 55% were seen once. The source material was sorted CD4+, CD8+, or CD8+CD57+ T cells (not recorded which) from PBMCs. These receptors were obtained from a human donor with aplastic anemia. The CDR3 runs from the conserved cysteine through the conserved F or W. The order of the fields is CDR3 length, V gene, clone size, J gene, CDR3 protein. Clone size appears in some rows only: once, few, many, or a class for an expanded clone.

length: 14; V: TRBV11-3; size: few; J: -; CDR3: CTSSLGTDSYEQYF
length: 15; V: TRBV2; size: many; J: TRBJ1-2; CDR3: CASSEIRPSNYGYTF
length: 17; V: TRBV24-1; size: few; J: TRBJ2-3; CDR3: CATGGESDQALTDTQYF
length: 17; V: TRBV7-2; size: few; J: TRBJ2-3; CDR3: CASSLAASGLLGDTQYF
length: 15; V: TRBV7-9; size: once; J: TRBJ2-1; CDR3: CASSFERRRNNEQFF
length: 15; V: TRBV2; size: -; J: TRBJ2-1; CDR3: CASSEGAFHSNEQFF
length: 16; V: TRBV7-8; size: many; J: TRBJ2-5; CDR3: CASSPSPGTAEETQYF
length: 14; V: TRBV19; size: few; J: TRBJ2-1; CDR3: CASSLGQSTNEQFF
length: 13; V: TRBV7-2; size: -; J: TRBJ1-4; CDR3: CASSLQGDEKLFF
length: 16; V: TRBV10-3; size: -; J: TRBJ2-7; CDR3: CAISAPRGTGDYEQYF
length: 18; V: TRBV7-9; size: -; J: TRBJ2-2; CDR3: CASVGGASGRAGTGELFF
length: 13; V: TRBV5-4; size: -; J: TRBJ2-7; CDR3: CASSFTGVREQYF
length: 13; V: TRBV19; size: -; J: TRBJ1-1; CDR3: CASSPSRGTEAFF
length: 12; V: TRBV10-1; size: once; J: TRBJ2-1; CDR3: CASSETGNEQFF
length: 13; V: TRBV7-2; size: many; J: TRBJ2-1; CDR3: CASSNVTRGKQFF
length: 12; V: TRBV11-3; size: many; J: TRBJ2-1; CDR3: CASSLGPNEQFF
length: 14; V: TRBV2; size: -; J: TRBJ1-5; CDR3: CASSSIDRAPPQHF
length: 11; V: TRBV2; size: few; J: TRBJ2-7; CDR3: CASSAVRQQYF
length: 15; V: TRBV9; size: few; J: TRBJ1-3; CDR3: CASSQRRGTGNTIYF
length: 17; V: TRBV5-6; size: -; J: TRBJ2-3; CDR3: CASSPGQGLFYTDTQYF
length: 16; V: TRBV10-3; size: few; J: TRBJ1-1; CDR3: CAISESTGKFDTEAFF
length: 13; V: TRBV20-1; size: few; J: TRBJ2-7; CDR3: CSARGDRDYEQYF
length: 14; V: TRBV25-1; size: -; J: TRBJ1-1; CDR3: CASSESAPGTEAFF
length: 14; V: TRBV6-1; size: -; J: TRBJ2-7; CDR3: CASRTTSGSYEQYF
length: 19; V: TRBV9; size: many; J: TRBJ2-6; CDR3: CASSVVDRGVNPGANVLTF
length: 14; V: TRBV6-1; size: many; J: TRBJ1-5; CDR3: CASTPRTGDQPQHF
length: 14; V: TRBV11-1; size: -; J: TRBJ2-1; CDR3: CASNAYDRRNEQFF
length: 14; V: TRBV2; size: -; J: TRBJ2-4; CDR3: CASSEDRVTSIQYF
length: 15; V: TRBV2; size: -; J: TRBJ2-5; CDR3: CASSLGRTSQETQYF
length: 13; V: TRBV10-3; size: few; J: TRBJ1-4; CDR3: CAISESMALDKAF
length: 13; V: TRBV7-6; size: -; J: TRBJ1-5; CDR3: CASSMDRNQPQHF
length: 13; V: TRBV15; size: -; J: TRBJ1-6; CDR3: CATSREANSPLHF
length: 15; V: TRBV15; size: few; J: TRBJ1-6; CDR3: CATKFGTGDNSPLHF
length: 14; V: TRBV6-5; size: few; J: TRBJ2-7; CDR3: CASSYGQGAGEQYF
length: 15; V: TRBV25-1; size: -; J: TRBJ1-2; CDR3: CASSPGTGKNYGYTF
length: 14; V: TRBV29-1; size: -; J: TRBJ1-2; CDR3: CSVASGTATYGYTF
length: 15; V: TRBV20-1; size: once; J: TRBJ2-1; CDR3: CSARSDVAGGPEQFF
length: 12; V: TRBV7-2; size: -; J: TRBJ2-2; CDR3: CASRGGPGELFF
length: 15; V: TRBV5-1; size: many; J: TRBJ1-2; CDR3: CASSSGTGSGYGYTF
length: 14; V: TRBV10-3; size: -; J: TRBJ2-5; CDR3: CAISESRTSGTRYF
length: 13; V: TRBV10-3; size: -; J: TRBJ2-1; CDR3: CATVRDYGNEQLF